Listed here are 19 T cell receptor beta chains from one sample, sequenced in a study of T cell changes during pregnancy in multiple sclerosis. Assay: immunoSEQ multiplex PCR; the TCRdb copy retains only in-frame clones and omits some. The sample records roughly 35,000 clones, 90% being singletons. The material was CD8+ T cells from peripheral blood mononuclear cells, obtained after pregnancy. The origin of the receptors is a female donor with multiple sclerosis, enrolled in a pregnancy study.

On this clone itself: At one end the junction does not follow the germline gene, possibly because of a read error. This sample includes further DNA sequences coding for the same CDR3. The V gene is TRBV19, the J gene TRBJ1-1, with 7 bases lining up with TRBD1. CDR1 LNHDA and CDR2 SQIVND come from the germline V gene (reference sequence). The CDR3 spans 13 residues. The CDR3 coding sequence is TGTGCCAGTAGTATAGCGGTTACAGGGGAAGCTTTTTTT. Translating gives CASSIAVTGEAFF.

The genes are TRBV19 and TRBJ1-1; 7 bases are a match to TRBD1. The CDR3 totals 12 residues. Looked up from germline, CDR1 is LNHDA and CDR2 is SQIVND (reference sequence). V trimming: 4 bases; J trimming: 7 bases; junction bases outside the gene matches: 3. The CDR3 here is CASSTGTDEAFF. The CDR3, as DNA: TGTGCCAGTAGTACCGGGACAGATGAAGCTTTCTTT.

The CDR3 reads CASSQAGSSYNEQFF. The DNA for the CDR3 is TGTGCCAGTAGTCAGGCGGGGAGCTCCTACAATGAGCAGTTCTTC. The rearrangement links TRBV19 to TRBJ2-1; a weak D match, TRBD2 (6 bases). Trimming removed 5 bases from V and 0 bases from J, with 11 bases in between. The CDR3 has 15 residues. CDR1 is LNHDA and CDR2 is SQIVND in the germline V gene (reference sequence).

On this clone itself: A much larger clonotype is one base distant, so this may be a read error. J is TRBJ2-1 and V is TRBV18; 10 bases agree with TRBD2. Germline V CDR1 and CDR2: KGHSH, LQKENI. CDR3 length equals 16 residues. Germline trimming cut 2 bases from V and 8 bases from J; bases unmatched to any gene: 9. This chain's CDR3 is CASSPSGGVNKHEQFF. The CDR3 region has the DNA TGTGCCAGCTCACCAAGCGGGGGGGTGAATAAGCATGAGCAGTTCTTC.

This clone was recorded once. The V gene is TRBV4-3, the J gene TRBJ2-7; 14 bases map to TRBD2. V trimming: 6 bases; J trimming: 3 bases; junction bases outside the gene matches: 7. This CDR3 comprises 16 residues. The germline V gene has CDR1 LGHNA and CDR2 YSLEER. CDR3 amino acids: CASSPGTSGGLYEQYF. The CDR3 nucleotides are TGCGCCAGCAGTCCAGGGACTAGCGGGGGTCTCTACGAGCAGTACTTC.

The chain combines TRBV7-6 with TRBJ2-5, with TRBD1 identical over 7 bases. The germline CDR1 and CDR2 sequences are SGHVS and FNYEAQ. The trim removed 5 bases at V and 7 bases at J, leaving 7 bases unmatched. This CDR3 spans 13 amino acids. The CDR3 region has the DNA TGTGCCAGCAGCCCGACAGGGTTTGGGACCCAGTACTTC. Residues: CASSPTGFGTQYF.

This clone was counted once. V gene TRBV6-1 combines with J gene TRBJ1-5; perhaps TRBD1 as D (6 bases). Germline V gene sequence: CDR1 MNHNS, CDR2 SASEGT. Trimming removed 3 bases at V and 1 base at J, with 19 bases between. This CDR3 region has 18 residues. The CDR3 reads CASSDSPGHLWSNQPQHF. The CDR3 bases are TGTGCCAGCAGTGATTCCCCGGGACACCTTTGGAGCAATCAGCCCCAGCATTTT.

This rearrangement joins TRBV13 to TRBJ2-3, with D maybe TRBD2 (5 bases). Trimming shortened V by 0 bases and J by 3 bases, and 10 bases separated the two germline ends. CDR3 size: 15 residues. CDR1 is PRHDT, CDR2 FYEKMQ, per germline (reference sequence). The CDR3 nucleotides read TGTGCCAGCAGCTTAGGCGGGGTTGGAACAGATACGCAGTATTTT. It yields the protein CASSLGGVGTDTQYF.

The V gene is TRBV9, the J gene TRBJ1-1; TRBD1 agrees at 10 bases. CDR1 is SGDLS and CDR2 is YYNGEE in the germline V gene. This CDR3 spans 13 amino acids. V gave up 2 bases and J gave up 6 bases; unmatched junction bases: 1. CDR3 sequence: CASSVGTGAEAFF. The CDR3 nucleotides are TGTGCCAGCAGCGTGGGGACAGGGGCTGAAGCTTTCTTT.

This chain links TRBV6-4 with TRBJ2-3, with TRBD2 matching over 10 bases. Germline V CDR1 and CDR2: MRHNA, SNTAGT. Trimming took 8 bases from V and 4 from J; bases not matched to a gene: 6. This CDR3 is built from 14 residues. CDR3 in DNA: TGTGCCAGCGCGTCGGGGACTAGCGCAGATACGCAGTATTTT. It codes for CASASGTSADTQYF.

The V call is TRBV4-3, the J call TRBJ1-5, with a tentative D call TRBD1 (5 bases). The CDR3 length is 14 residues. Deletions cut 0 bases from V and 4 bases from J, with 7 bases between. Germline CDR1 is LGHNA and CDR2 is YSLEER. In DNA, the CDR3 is TGCGCCAGCAGCCAAGATGCAGGGAATCAGCCCCAGCATTTT. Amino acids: CASSQDAGNQPQHF.

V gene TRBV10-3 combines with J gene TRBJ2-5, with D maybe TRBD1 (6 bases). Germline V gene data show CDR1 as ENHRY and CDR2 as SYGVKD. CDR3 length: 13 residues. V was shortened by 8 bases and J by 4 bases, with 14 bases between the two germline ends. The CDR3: CAIGRTERETQYF. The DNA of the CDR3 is TGTGCCATCGGTAGGACAGAGCGAGAGACCCAGTACTTC.

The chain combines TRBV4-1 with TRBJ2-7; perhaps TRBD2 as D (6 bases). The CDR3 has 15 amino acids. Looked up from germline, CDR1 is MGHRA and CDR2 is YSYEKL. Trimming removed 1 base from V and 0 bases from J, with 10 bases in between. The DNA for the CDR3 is TGCGCCAGCAGCCAAGGGAGGGGTAGCTCCTACGAGCAGTACTTC. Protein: CASSQGRGSSYEQYF.

For the CDR3, the DNA is TGTGCCAGTAGTGGGGAGGATAACACTGAAGCTTTCTTT. It encodes CASSGEDNTEAFF. This chain connects TRBV19 to TRBJ1-1, with unresolved D. The germline CDR1 and CDR2 sequences are LNHDA and SQIVND (reference sequence). This CDR3 contains 13 residues. V lost 5 bases to trimming and J lost 2 bases, with 9 bases between them. Based on the CDR3 plus reference TRBV19 and TRBJ1-1, the full variable domain is DGGITQSPKYLFRKEGQNVTLSCEQNLNHDAMYWYRQDPGQGLRLIYYSQIVNDFQKGDIAEGYSVSREKKESFPLTVTSAQKNPTAFYLCASSGEDNTEAFFGQGTRLTVV.

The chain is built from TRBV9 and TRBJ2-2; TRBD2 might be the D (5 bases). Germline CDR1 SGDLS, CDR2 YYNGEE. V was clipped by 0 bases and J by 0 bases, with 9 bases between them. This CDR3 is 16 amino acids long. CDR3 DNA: TGTGCCAGCAGCGTAGTACCCGGGGCGAACACCGGGGAGCTGTTTTTT. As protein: CASSVVPGANTGELFF.

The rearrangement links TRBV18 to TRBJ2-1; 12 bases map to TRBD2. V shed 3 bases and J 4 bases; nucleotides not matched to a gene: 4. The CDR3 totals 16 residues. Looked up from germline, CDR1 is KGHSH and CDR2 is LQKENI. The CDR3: CASSPSTSGGYNEQFF. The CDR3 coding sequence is TGTGCCAGCTCACCCTCCACTAGCGGGGGGTACAATGAGCAGTTCTTC.

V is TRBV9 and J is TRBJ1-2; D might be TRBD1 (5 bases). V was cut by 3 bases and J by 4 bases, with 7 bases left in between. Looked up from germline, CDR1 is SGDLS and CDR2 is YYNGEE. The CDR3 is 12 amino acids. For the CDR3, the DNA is TGTGCCAGCAGCGCCGACAGCTATGGCTACACCTTC. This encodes CASSADSYGYTF.

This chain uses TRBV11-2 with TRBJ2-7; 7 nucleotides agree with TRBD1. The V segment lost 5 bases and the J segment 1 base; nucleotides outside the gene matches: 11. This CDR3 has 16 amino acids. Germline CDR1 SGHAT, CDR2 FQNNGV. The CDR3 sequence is CASSLLGQPPSYEQYF. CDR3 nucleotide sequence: TGTGCCAGCAGCCTCCTGGGACAGCCTCCTTCCTACGAGCAGTACTTC. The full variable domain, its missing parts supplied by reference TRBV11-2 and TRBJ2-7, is EAGVAQSPRYKIIEKRQSVAFWCNPISGHATLYWYQQILGQGPKLLIQFQNNGVVDDSQLPKDRFSAERLKGVDSTLKIQPAKLEDSAVYLCASSLLGQPPSYEQYFGPGTRLTVT.

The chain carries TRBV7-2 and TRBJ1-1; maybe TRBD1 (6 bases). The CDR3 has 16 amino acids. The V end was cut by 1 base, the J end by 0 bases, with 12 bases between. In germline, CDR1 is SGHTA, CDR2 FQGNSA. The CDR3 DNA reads TGTGCCAGCAGCTTAGGGGGGCGGACCGTGAACACTGAAGCTTTCTTT. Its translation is CASSLGGRTVNTEAFF.